This T cell receptor beta chain was obtained from a study of T cells in Graves' hyperthyroidism and ophthalmopathy. Whole-study findings and limits: From stable hyperthyroidism, ophthalmopathy was set apart by a 13 V-J model. Before onset, by a median of approximately 5.9 months, the model predicted ophthalmopathy. The blood repertoire included most of the expanded thyroid clonotypes above 0.001.

Of note for this clonotype: The antigen is not known.

TCR beta CDR3 regions were amplified from RNA. The primer set for the first-round RT-PCR of the TCR CDR3 was HTBI. TCRdb recomputed calls from the multiplex PCR reads with MiXCR, one row per CDR3 protein. The data show approximately 300,000 distinct CDR3 sequences, about a sixth seen once. The sequence was obtained from an older woman with Graves' ophthalmopathy. The sequencing sample was made of blood.

Here the CDR3 DNA reads TGTGCCAGCCATAGGGGCTGGGGGGGAAATGAGCAGTTCTTC. Translating it yields CASHRGWGGNEQFF. The chain joins TRBV12-3 or TRBV12-4 to TRBJ2-1, with 7 bases lining up with TRBD2. The V gene end was trimmed by 8 bases and the J gene end by 7 bases; junction bases not matched to a gene: 11. The CDR3 spans 14 residues.